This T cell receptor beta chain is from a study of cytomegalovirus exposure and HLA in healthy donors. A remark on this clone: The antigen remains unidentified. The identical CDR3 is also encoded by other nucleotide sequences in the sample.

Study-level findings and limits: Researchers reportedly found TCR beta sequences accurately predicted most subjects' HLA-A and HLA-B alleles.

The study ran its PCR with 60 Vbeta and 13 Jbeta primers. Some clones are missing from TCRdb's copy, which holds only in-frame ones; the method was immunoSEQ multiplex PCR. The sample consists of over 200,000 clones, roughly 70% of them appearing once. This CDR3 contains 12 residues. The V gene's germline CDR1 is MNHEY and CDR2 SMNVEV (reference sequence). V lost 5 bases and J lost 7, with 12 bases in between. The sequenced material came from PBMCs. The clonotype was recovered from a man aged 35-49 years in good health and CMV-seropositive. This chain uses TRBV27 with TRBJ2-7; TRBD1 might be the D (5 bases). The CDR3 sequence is CASSLAGREQYF. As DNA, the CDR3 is TGTGCCAGCAGTCTTGCAGGGCGGGAGCAGTACTTC.